Listed below are T cell receptor beta chains from one sample, sequenced in a study of early T cells in non-severe SARS-CoV-2 infection. TCRdb re-called the 5' RACE reads through MiXCR, storing one row per CDR3 protein. Of fewer than 65,000 distinct CDR3 sequences in the sample, roughly an eighth were seen once. The sequencing input was whole blood. The receptors here all came from an adult who was a healthcare worker with PCR-confirmed SARS-CoV-2 infection or an uninfected control (not recorded which). The conserved cysteine and the conserved F or W are not part of the CDR3 here.

TRBJ1-2 TRBV10-3 AILGAWGYT
TRBJ1-1 TRBV9 ASSGGIANTEAF
TRBJ2-3 TRBV18 ASSTGLAGTDTQY
TRBJ2-3 TRBV3-1 ASSQRGVGDPSTDTQY
TRBJ1-5 TRBV7-9 ASSLVGQPQH
TRBJ2-7 TRBV6-6 ASSLPGAYEQY
TRBJ2-7 TRBV19 ASSTIQGAKDEQY
TRBJ2-1 TRBV10-2 ASSTRGLAGGNEQF
TRBJ1-2 TRBV19 ASSKERGNYGYN
TRBJ2-1 TRBV11-2 ASSAPGLYNEQF
TRBJ1-1 TRBV4-2 ASSQEQANTEAF
TRBJ2-6 TRBV29-1 SAFRDTDSGANVLT
TRBJ2-1 TRBV7-6 ASSQEQAGIAMGEQF
TRBJ1-6 TRBV7-8 ASSLAQASSYNSPLH
TRBJ1-1 TRBV28 ASTRVLRNTEAF
TRBJ1-2 TRBV14 ASSQVGGATNYGYT
TRBJ2-4 TRBV29-1 SVPKGNIQY
TRBJ1-5 TRBV6-2/TRBV6-3 ASSPTGNQPQH
TRBJ2-5 TRBV5-1 ASSTQPGGGETQY
TRBJ2-3 TRBV20-1 SARVRLAGHRTDTQY
TRBJ2-7 TRBV29-1 SVVGHQTRYEQY
TRBJ1-2 TRBV6-6 ASVHSEGYGYT
TRBJ2-7 TRBV20-1 SARQTWQY
TRBJ2-1 TRBV5-1 ASSPPGQGEF
TRBJ2-5 TRBV6-5 ASSYAGEGETQY
TRBJ2-2 TRBV12-3/TRBV12-4 ASSLGVLAGGLNTGELF
TRBJ2-1 TRBV30 AWSVTRAGGNEQF
TRBJ2-4 TRBV7-9 ASSLEVASGGLAKNIQY
TRBJ2-1 TRBV7-9 ASNGGTGIRNEQF
TRBJ2-1 TRBV7-9 ASRGRRDEQF
TRBJ1-3 TRBV15 ATSRPALGNTIY
TRBJ2-2 TRBV6-1 ASSSGPTGELF
TRBJ2-1 TRBV3-1 ASSQAGGTSVNEQF
TRBJ2-2 TRBV7-6 ASSLVAGGTGELF
TRBJ1-2 TRBV29-1 SVDRQGVNYGYT
TRBJ2-1 TRBV29-1 SAAGTVEAQF
TRBJ1-2 TRBV5-1 ASSLIWGQDGYT
TRBJ2-2 TRBV7-6 ASMSRGGTGELF
TRBJ2-7 TRBV20-1 SARAIGQGLFHEQY
TRBJ1-4 TRBV19 ASMGYGTLF
TRBJ1-4 TRBV18 ASSPETVYSEKLF
TRBJ2-1 TRBV29-1 STISYNEQF
TRBJ1-2 TRBV7-9 ASSSAGGRYGYT
TRBJ1-2 TRBV20-1 SARDPGQGYGYT
TRBJ2-3 TRBV9 ASSVEGGPDTQY
TRBJ2-7 TRBV7-9 ASSQGDEQY
TRBJ2-1 TRBV7-2 ASSLAPGGFNEQF
TRBJ2-1 TRBV29-1 SVGDYDSYNEQF
TRBJ1-1 TRBV6-1 ASSAQVKDEAF
TRBJ2-7 TRBV5-1 ASSLGGVSYEQY
TRBJ2-3 TRBV9 ASSVRTSVTSTDTQY
TRBJ2-5 TRBV29-1 SVEQGGKTQY
TRBJ2-3 TRBV7-2 ASSFPTAGLAGGRADTQY
TRBJ1-4 TRBV15 ATSRKDRGYTNEKLF
TRBJ2-7 TRBV5-6 ASSFDRGTYEQY
TRBJ2-3 TRBV12-3/TRBV12-4 ASSHSGGTDTQY
TRBJ2-1 TRBV20-1 SALRDGVLNEQF